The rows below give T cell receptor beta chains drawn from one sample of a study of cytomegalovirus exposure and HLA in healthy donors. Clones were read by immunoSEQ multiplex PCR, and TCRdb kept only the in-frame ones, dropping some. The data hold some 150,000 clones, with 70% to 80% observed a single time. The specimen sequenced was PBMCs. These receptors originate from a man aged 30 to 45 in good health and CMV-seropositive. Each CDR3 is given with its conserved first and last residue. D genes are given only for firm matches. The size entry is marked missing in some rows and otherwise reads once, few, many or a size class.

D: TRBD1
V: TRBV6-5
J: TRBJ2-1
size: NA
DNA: TGTGCCAGCAGTTATCAGGACAGGGGTTACAATGAGCAGTTCTTC
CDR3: CASSYQDRGYNEQFF

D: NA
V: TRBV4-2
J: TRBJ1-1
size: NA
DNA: TGTGCCAGCAGCCAATGGTCTGGGGCGACGAGTGCTTTCTTT
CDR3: CASSQWSGATSAFF

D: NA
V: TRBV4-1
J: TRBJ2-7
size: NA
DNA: TGCGCCAGCAGCCAAGGATGGGGAGTCTACGAGCAGTACTTC
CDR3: CASSQGWGVYEQYF

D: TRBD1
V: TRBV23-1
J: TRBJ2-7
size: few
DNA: TGCGCCAGCAGTATTCACAGGGGGATTGGCGCCTACGAGCAGTACTTC
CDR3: CASSIHRGIGAYEQYF

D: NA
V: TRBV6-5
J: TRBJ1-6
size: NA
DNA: TGTGCCAGCAGTTATACCTTTGGCAGGGGATCACCCCTCCACTTT
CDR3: CASSYTFGRGSPLHF

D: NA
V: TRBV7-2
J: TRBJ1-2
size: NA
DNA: TGTGCCAGCAGCCAGGGACACCGAGCTAACTATGGCTACACCTTC
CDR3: CASSQGHRANYGYTF

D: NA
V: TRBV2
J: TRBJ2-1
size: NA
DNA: TGTGCCAGCAGTGAATTTAGGGACTTCTACAATGAGCAGTTCTTC
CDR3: CASSEFRDFYNEQFF

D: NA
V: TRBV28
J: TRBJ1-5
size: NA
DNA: TGTGCCAGCAGTTCGGGATTTAGCAATCAGCCCCAGCATTTT
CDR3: CASSSGFSNQPQHF

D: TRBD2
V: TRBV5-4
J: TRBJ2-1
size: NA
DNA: TGTGCCAGCAGCCCAGGGACTAGCCAGTCCTACAATGAGCAGTTCTTC
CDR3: CASSPGTSQSYNEQFF

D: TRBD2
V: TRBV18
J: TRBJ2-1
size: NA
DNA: TGTGCCAGCTCACCACGGCTAGCGGGGGCCCACAATGAGCAGTTCTTC
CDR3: CASSPRLAGAHNEQFF

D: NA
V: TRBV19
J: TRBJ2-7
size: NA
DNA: TGTGCCAGTAGTATAGGCAGGGACAACTACGAGCAGTACTTC
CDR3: CASSIGRDNYEQYF

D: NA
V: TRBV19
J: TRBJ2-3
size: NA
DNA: TGTGCCAGTACGAGGCAGGGCTTGGTGGATACGCAGTATTTT
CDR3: CASTRQGLVDTQYF

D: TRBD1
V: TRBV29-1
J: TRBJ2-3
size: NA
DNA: TGCAGCGTTAGGACAGGCCTAAGGGATACGCAGTATTTT
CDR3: CSVRTGLRDTQYF

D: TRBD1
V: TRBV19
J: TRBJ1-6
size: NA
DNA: TGTGCCAGTAGTATACGGGGCGGGACAGGGCCTTCACCCCTCCACTTT
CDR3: CASSIRGGTGPSPLHF

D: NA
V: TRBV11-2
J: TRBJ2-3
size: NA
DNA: TGTGCCAGCAGCTTAGAAGGCGGGTACACAGATACGCAGTATTTT
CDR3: CASSLEGGYTDTQYF

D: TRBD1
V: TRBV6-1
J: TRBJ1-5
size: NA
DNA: TGTGCCAGCACCAAAAGGGGGGACAGTAATCAGCCCCAGCATTTT
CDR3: CASTKRGDSNQPQHF